Shown below are 26 T cell receptor beta chains from a single sample sequenced in a study of T cells in Graves' hyperthyroidism and ophthalmopathy (dated by TCRdb to the late 2010s). Receptor amplification or capture employed multiplex PCR. The run used an Illumina HiSeq 2000. The TCR beta CDR3 regions were amplified from the RNA transcripts. For the first round of RT-PCR on the TCR CDR3, the HTBI primer set was used together with the Qiagen OneStep RT-PCR kit. TCRdb itself trimmed the public reads at Q25 with fastp, ran MiXCR and retained productive beta chains. Each entry merges the rows of one CDR3 protein and shows their most common DNA and genes. Here the sample has roughly 500,000 distinct CDR3 sequences; 46% occur a single time. The top ten clonotypes cover about two fifths of the sample. Material: peripheral blood or thyroid tissue (not recorded which). Source of these receptors: an adult woman with Graves' disease, either hyperthyroidism or ophthalmopathy (not recorded which).

This clonotype showed up many times. The chain employs TRBV19 and TRBJ1-1; no reliable D call. The CDR3 totals 14 residues. Per germline, CDR1 LNHDA and CDR2 SQIVND (reference sequence). The ends were cut back, 7 bases at V and 0 bases at J, with 12 bases in the middle. As DNA, the CDR3 is TGTGCCAGTACCAAGGACGGTTTGAACACTGAAGCTTTCTTT. Translating gives CASTKDGLNTEAFF.

This rearrangement joins TRBV29-1 to TRBJ2-5; D is perhaps TRBD1 or TRBD2 (5 bases each). CDR3 length: 13 amino acids. V was cut by 6 bases and J by 5 bases, with 16 bases left in between. Germline V gives CDR1 SQVTM, CDR2 ANQGSEA. CDR3 region: CSVFGASTETQYF. The CDR3 DNA is TGCAGCGTCTTCGGGGCCAGCACGGAGACCCAGTACTTC.

This clonotype occurred many times. The chain combines TRBV2 with TRBJ1-5; no definite D call. This CDR3 is built from 15 residues. V shed 3 bases and J shed 0 bases, with 9 bases lying between them. Germline V gene sequence: CDR1 SNHLY, CDR2 FYNNEI. CDR3 region: CASSESWGSNQPQHF. In DNA, the CDR3 is TGTGCCAGCAGTGAGTCGTGGGGTAGCAATCAGCCCCAGCATTTT.

This clonotype was found once. This may stem from a read error, because a much larger clone lies one nucleotide away. Because it lacks the conserved phenylalanine or tryptophan at the end, this CDR3 is likely a read error. The chain recombines TRBV12-3 or TRBV12-4 with TRBJ1-5, with TRBD1 matching over 9 bases. The J segment lost 4 bases and the V segment lost 6 bases, leaving 4 bases of the junction unmatched. The CDR3 is 14 amino acids. CDR3 sequence reads: CASSQGTGNQPQHL. Here the CDR3 DNA reads TGTGCCAGCAGCCAAGGGACAGGGAATCAGCCCCAGCATCTT.

With respect to this clonotype: One junction end disagrees with the germline gene, perhaps due to a read error. The genes are TRBV6-1 and TRBJ2-7; 7 bases map to TRBD1. The CDR3 spans 14 residues. The germline V gene has CDR1 MNHNS and CDR2 SASEGT. The CDR3 DNA reads TGTGCCAGCAGGGAAGACAGGGCCGTCTACGAGCAGTACTTC. Translated: CASREDRAVYEQYF.

This clonotype was recorded many times. The chain couples TRBV2 to TRBJ1-2; 7 positions match TRBD1. From germline, CDR1 is SNHLY and CDR2 FYNNEI. This CDR3 region has 15 residues. V shed 7 bases, J shed 1 base, and the junction held 9 bases outside the gene matches. In nucleotides, the CDR3 is TGTGCCAGCATTCTAGGGGACAGCGATAACTATGGCTACACCTTC. Amino acids: CASILGDSDNYGYTF.

The rearrangement links TRBV7-9 to TRBJ1-2; D gene unclear. The V end was cut by 6 bases, the J end by 7 bases, with 12 bases between. The CDR3 is 12 amino acids. CDR1 is SEHNR and CDR2 is FQNEAQ in the germline V gene (reference sequence). CDR3 DNA sequence: TGTGCCAGCAGTGGTGGCGTTCTTGGCTACACCTTC. As protein: CASSGGVLGYTF.

The genes are TRBV7-9 and TRBJ1-4; D is ambiguous. Trimming removed 7 bases from V and 3 bases from J, with 15 bases in between. The germline CDR1 and CDR2 sequences are SEHNR and FQNEAQ (reference sequence). This CDR3 contains 15 residues. CDR3 DNA: TGTGCCAGCATTGGCTCGCCAACAGCTAATGAAAAACTGTTTTTT. Amino acids: CASIGSPTANEKLFF. Based on the CDR3 plus reference TRBV7-9 and TRBJ1-4, the full variable domain is DTGVSQNPRHKITKRGQNVTFRCDPISEHNRLYWYRQTLGQGPEFLTYFQNEAQLEKSRLLSDRFSAERPKGSFSTLEIQRTEQGDSAMYLCASIGSPTANEKLFFGSGTQLSVL.

The gene calls are TRBV7-9 and TRBJ1-1, with 7 bases that match TRBD1. Germline V gene lookup returns CDR1 SEHNR and CDR2 FQNEAQ (reference sequence). The V segment lost 1 base and the J segment 1 base; nucleotides outside the gene matches: 3. CDR3 length: 15 residues. This CDR3 reads CASSLGDRTNTEAFF. The CDR3, as DNA: TGTGCCAGCAGCTTAGGGGACAGAACGAACACTGAAGCTTTCTTT.

This rearrangement joins TRBV20-1 to TRBJ1-1; D remains ambiguous. From germline, CDR1 is DFQATT and CDR2 SNEGSKA (reference sequence). CDR3 length equals 12 residues. Deletions cut 1 base from V and 5 bases from J, with 8 bases between. Here the CDR3 DNA reads TGCAGTGCTAGAGCCCTCGGGACTGAAGCTTTCTTT. Its translation is CSARALGTEAFF.

The chain links TRBV7-2 to TRBJ1-2, with D unresolved. The length of the CDR3 is 14 residues. Trimming stripped 2 bases from V and 5 bases from J, with 12 bases between. Germline-derived CDR1 and CDR2 are SGHTA and FQGNSA. The CDR3 loop is CASSLLLSWYGYTF. The CDR3 nucleotides read TGTGCCAGCAGCTTACTCCTCTCCTGGTATGGCTACACCTTC.

This rearrangement joins TRBV20-1 to TRBJ2-7, with 11 positions matching TRBD1. The CDR3 loop spans 13 amino acids. Germline loops: CDR1 DFQATT, CDR2 SNEGSKA (reference sequence). V lost 6 bases, J lost 6 bases, and 7 bases stayed unmatched. Written as DNA, the CDR3 is TGCAGTGCATTACGGGACAGGGGGGCCGAGCAGTACTTC. Translating gives CSALRDRGAEQYF.

This clonotype was detected many times. The J gene is TRBJ1-2, the V gene TRBV6-5; the D gene is possibly TRBD1 (5 bases). The CDR3 is 15 amino acids. V lost 0 bases and J 5 bases, leaving 13 bases between the germline ends. CDR1 and CDR2 (germline): MNHEY, SVGAGI. The CDR3 region has the DNA TGTGCCAGCAGTTACTCGACAGCCTCAGGTTATGGCTACACCTTC. Amino acids: CASSYSTASGYGYTF.

V usage is TRBV30 and J usage is TRBJ1-1; D is ambiguous. From germline, CDR1 is GTSNPN and CDR2 SVGIG (reference sequence). The CDR3 has 13 residues. Trimming left V 0 bases short and J 1 base short, with 6 bases between. The chain's CDR3 is CAWSVRGNTEAFF. CDR3 bases: TGTGCCTGGAGTGTACGAGGGAACACTGAAGCTTTCTTT. The full variable domain, rest sourced from reference TRBV30 and TRBJ1-1, is SQTIHQWPATLVQPVGSPLSLECTVEGTSNPNLYWYRQAAGRGLQLLFYSVGIGQISSEVPQNLSASRPQDRQFILSSKKLLLSDSGFYLCAWSVRGNTEAFFGQGTRLTVV.

This rearrangement joins TRBV20-1 to TRBJ2-5, with D tentatively TRBD1 or TRBD2 (7 bases each). Per the germline V gene, CDR1 is DFQATT and CDR2 is SNEGSKA (reference sequence). The CDR3 contains 14 residues. V was shortened by 3 bases and J by 5 bases, with 16 bases between the two germline ends. CDR3 nucleotide sequence: TGCAGTGCTAGGGGACAGCGGGATGGCGAGACCCAGTACTTC. This sequence encodes CSARGQRDGETQYF.

J is TRBJ2-6 and V is TRBV7-4; D not certain. V shed 2 bases and J shed 3 bases, with 11 bases lying between them. This CDR3 has 16 residues. Germline assignment: CDR1 SGHVT and CDR2 SQSDAQ. As DNA, the CDR3 is TGTGCCAGCAGCTTATTGGGGTATCGTGGGGCCAACGTCCTGACTTTC. This translates into CASSLLGYRGANVLTF.

This chain connects TRBV10-3 to TRBJ2-5; 7 bases map to TRBD1. Germline trimming cut 11 bases from V and 5 bases from J; bases unmatched to any gene: 11. This CDR3 has 13 amino acids. The germline V gene has CDR1 ENHRY and CDR2 SYGVKD. CDR3 nucleotides: TGTGCCTCCTGGACAGGTCTTATGGAGACCCAGTACTTC. Its translation: CASWTGLMETQYF.

This clonotype appeared many times. The V and J genes are TRBV7-2 and TRBJ2-7, with D perhaps TRBD2 (6 bases). The CDR3 runs to 16 residues. V gave up 5 bases and J gave up 0 bases, with 17 bases separating them. The germline V gene has CDR1 SGHTA and CDR2 FQGNSA. The CDR3 region is CASSPSPASASYEQYF. CDR3 DNA: TGTGCCAGCAGCCCATCCCCGGCTAGCGCCTCCTACGAGCAGTACTTC.

This clonotype has only a few counts. The rearrangement joins TRBV11-2 to TRBJ2-7, with D perhaps TRBD1 (5 bases). Germline V gene sequence: CDR1 SGHAT, CDR2 FQNNGV. The CDR3 loop spans 13 amino acids. V lost 3 bases to trimming and J lost 4 bases, with 10 bases between them. The CDR3 sequence: CASSFLQGYEQYF. CDR3 nucleotides: TGTGCCAGCAGCTTTTTGCAGGGATACGAGCAGTACTTC.

On this clonotype: The junction departs from germline at one end; a sequencing error may be responsible. The J gene is TRBJ2-7, the V gene TRBV25-1, with D possibly being TRBD1 (6 bases). The CDR3 totals 11 residues. Per the germline V gene, CDR1 is MGHDK and CDR2 is SYGVNS. CDR3 residues: CAADSSYEQYF. CDR3 bases: TGCGCGGCGGACAGCTCCTACGAGCAGTACTTC.

CDR3 sequence reads: CASSPTRTTYNEQFF. The DNA for the CDR3 is TGTGCCAGCAGCCCCACCCGGACGACCTACAATGAGCAGTTCTTC. The chain is built from TRBV7-3 and TRBJ2-1; D is unresolved. This CDR3 is 15 amino acids long. CDR1 and CDR2 (germline): SGHTA, FQGTGA. With 5 bases removed from V and 2 bases from J, the gap between germline ends came to 13 bases.

In DNA, the CDR3 is TGCATTTGTAGCGGGGGCGGACTTAGCGAGACCCAGTACTTC. This translates into CICSGGGLSETQYF. The V gene is TRBV20-1, the J gene TRBJ2-5; 9 nucleotides line up with TRBD2. The CDR3 is 14 amino acids. Germline-derived CDR1 and CDR2 are DFQATT and SNEGSKA (reference sequence).

V gene TRBV10-3 combines with J gene TRBJ1-1, with unresolved D. The germline gives CDR1 ENHRY, CDR2 SYGVKD. The CDR3 runs to 15 residues. Trimming stripped 3 bases from V and 7 bases from J, with 18 bases between. CDR3 sequence reads: CAISDPGLYEFEAFF. CDR3 coding DNA: TGTGCCATCAGTGACCCTGGACTCTACGAATTTGAAGCTTTCTTT.

In this sample, this clonotype turned up a few times. DNA of the CDR3: TGCAGCGTTGCCTACCAGCCCAATCAGCCCCAGCATTTT. Translated: CSVAYQPNQPQHF. The genes are TRBV29-1 and TRBJ1-5; D uncertain. V lost 4 bases and J lost 3, with 10 bases in between. This CDR3 comprises 13 residues. Germline V gene data show CDR1 as SQVTM and CDR2 as ANQGSEA.

This clonotype appeared a few times. The J gene is TRBJ1-2, the V gene TRBV10-3; possibly TRBD1 for D (5 bases). Per germline, CDR1 ENHRY and CDR2 SYGVKD. The CDR3 is made up of 15 amino acids. V gave up 10 bases and J gave up 4 bases, with 22 bases separating them. The CDR3 DNA follows: TGTGCCACCAACGGGGGAGGGACTAGATCCTATGGCTACACCTTC. The encoded protein is CATNGGGTRSYGYTF.

This clonotype was counted at least ten times. V and J are TRBV19 and TRBJ1-1, with 8 bases that match TRBD1. Per germline, CDR1 LNHDA and CDR2 SQIVND (reference sequence). The V and J ends lost 6 bases and 4 bases, in that order; junction bases with no gene match: 4. The CDR3 length is 13 residues. The CDR3 here is CASRLQGGTEAFF. CDR3 nucleotides: TGTGCCAGTAGATTACAGGGGGGCACTGAAGCTTTCTTT.